The 20 T cell receptor beta chains listed next were all sequenced from one sample in a study of early T cells in non-severe SARS-CoV-2 infection. TCRdb processed the 5' RACE reads anew with MiXCR; each CDR3 protein has one entry. The table includes about 85,000 distinct CDR3 sequences, around an eighth detected once. Material: whole blood. Every receptor here comes from an adult who was a healthcare worker with PCR-confirmed SARS-CoV-2 infection or an uninfected control (not recorded which).

This clonotype was picked up a small number of times. The chain has TRBV28 and TRBJ2-1; tentative D call: TRBD2 (5 bases). V lost 5 bases and J lost 7, with 21 bases in between. The CDR3 consists of 16 residues. The V gene's germline CDR1 is MDHEN and CDR2 SYDVKM. CDR3 DNA sequence: TGTGCCAGCAGTGGAAGGTCCGGGAAGCGGAAAAATGAGCAGTTCTTC. Translated: CASSGRSGKRKNEQFF.

In its sample, this clonotype was seen many times. The V gene is TRBV11-2, the J gene TRBJ1-5; D remains ambiguous. CDR1 is SGHAT and CDR2 is FQNNGV in the germline V gene. V was shortened by 3 bases and J by 3 bases, with 9 bases between the two germline ends. The CDR3 covers 14 residues. In nucleotides, the CDR3 is TGTGCCAGCAGCTTTTTAGTGTACAATCAGCCCCAGCATTTT. Residues: CASSFLVYNQPQHF.

This clonotype was seen only a few times. V is TRBV2 and J is TRBJ2-6; tentatively, D is TRBD1 or TRBD2 (6 bases each). The CDR3 sequence is 16 residues long. Between the trimmed V and J ends, which lost 7 bases and 2 bases, there was a span of 15 bases. In germline, CDR1 is SNHLY, CDR2 FYNNEI. CDR3 in amino acids: CASNVPGAAGANVLTF. The CDR3 DNA follows: TGTGCCAGCAACGTCCCGGGGGCGGCTGGGGCCAACGTCCTGACTTTC.

The chain is built from TRBV23-1 and TRBJ2-4, with D unclear. TRBV23-1 is flagged as an ORF with uncertain function. Trimming shortened V by 1 base and J by 0 bases, and 13 bases separated the two germline ends. CDR3 length: 17 residues. CDR3 coding DNA: TGCGCCAGCAGTCAATATGTAGAGTACCTAGCCAAAAACATTCAGTACTTC. It codes for CASSQYVEYLAKNIQYF.

In its sample, this clonotype was seen a few times. The V gene is TRBV3-1, the J gene TRBJ2-7; weak D call: TRBD1 (6 bases). Germline V gene sequence: CDR1 LGHDT, CDR2 YNNKEL (reference sequence). Trimming stripped 4 bases from V and 2 bases from J, with 15 bases between. The CDR3 length is 15 residues. CDR3: CASSPKTGIAYEQYF. The CDR3 DNA follows: TGTGCCAGCAGCCCGAAAACAGGGATTGCCTACGAGCAGTACTTC.

The chain links TRBV11-2 to TRBJ2-1; 13 positions agree with TRBD2. Trimming took 5 bases from V and 5 from J; bases not matched to a gene: 6. In germline, CDR1 is SGHAT, CDR2 FQNNGV. The length of the CDR3 is 16 residues. Here the CDR3 reads CASSLWTSGSNNEQFF. The CDR3 nucleotides are TGTGCCAGCAGCCTATGGACTAGCGGGAGCAACAATGAGCAGTTCTTC.

This clonotype was picked up a small number of times. The rearrangement links TRBV2 to TRBJ1-4; TRBD1 is a possible D gene (5 bases). Trimming stripped 6 bases from V and 8 bases from J, with 16 bases between. Germline-derived CDR1 and CDR2 are SNHLY and FYNNEI. This CDR3 region has 14 residues. CDR3 protein: CASRKVEGREKLFF. In DNA form, the CDR3 reads TGTGCCAGCAGAAAAGTGGAGGGGCGAGAAAAACTGTTTTTT.

The chain is built from TRBV10-1 and TRBJ2-7, with TRBD1 matching over 8 bases. Trimming at V came to 5 bases and at J to 3 bases, leaving 9 bases not matched to a gene. The CDR3 length is 15 residues. Germline V gene sequence: CDR1 WNHNN, CDR2 SYGVQD (reference sequence). The CDR3 DNA reads TGCGCCAGCAGTACGGGACAGGACAGCTACTACGAGCAGTACTTC. The encoded protein is CASSTGQDSYYEQYF.

This clonotype was detected only a few times. This chain connects TRBV20-1 to TRBJ2-7; tentative D call: TRBD2 (5 bases). Trimming removed 5 bases from V and 0 bases from J, with 20 bases in between. The CDR3 sequence is 16 residues long. Germline V gene data show CDR1 as DFQATT and CDR2 as SNEGSKA (reference sequence). CDR3 nucleotide sequence: TGCAGTGCTTGGAGGACCCCGCCCGTGAGCTCCTACGAGCAGTACTTC. Its protein is CSAWRTPPVSSYEQYF.

This clonotype was recorded a few times. The chain is built from TRBV18 and TRBJ2-2; D unresolved. Trimming shortened V by 2 bases and J by 4 bases, and 11 bases separated the two germline ends. The length of the CDR3 is 15 residues. Per germline, CDR1 KGHSH and CDR2 LQKENI. CDR3 DNA: TGTGCCAGCTCACCAACCTCTAGGAGCACCGGGGAGCTGTTTTTT. Protein product: CASSPTSRSTGELFF.

This clonotype was detected ten times or more. This chain connects TRBV27 to TRBJ2-7; the match to TRBD1 covers 7 bases. The CDR3 totals 14 residues. Per the germline V gene, CDR1 is MNHEY and CDR2 is SMNVEV (reference sequence). V lost 5 bases to trimming and J lost 7 bases; unmatched junction nucleotides: 11. Here the CDR3 DNA reads TGTGCCAGCAGTGACGGGACAGCTCCCCGGGAGCAGTACTTC. Amino acid sequence: CASSDGTAPREQYF.

The genes are TRBV10-3 and TRBJ2-5, with 8 bases aligning to TRBD2. From germline, CDR1 is ENHRY and CDR2 SYGVKD. J gave up 9 bases and V 4 bases, and 7 bases lay outside the gene matches. The CDR3 is made up of 13 amino acids. The CDR3 loop is CAISGAGDGAQYF. Here the CDR3 DNA reads TGTGCCATCAGTGGAGCGGGAGACGGAGCCCAGTACTTC.

This clonotype was counted only a few times. This chain's CDR3 is CSVEVTSRAYGYTF. Written as DNA, the CDR3 is TGCAGCGTTGAAGTCACCTCAAGGGCGTATGGCTACACCTTC. The chain combines TRBV29-1 with TRBJ1-2; D gene uncertain. The CDR3 length is 14 residues. V was clipped by 1 base and J by 5 bases, with 14 bases between them. Germline V gives CDR1 SQVTM, CDR2 ANQGSEA. Full variable domain (outside the CDR3, taken from reference TRBV29-1 and TRBJ1-2): SAVISQKPSRDICQRGTSLTIQCQVDSQVTMMFWYRQQPGQSLTLIATANQGSEATYESGFVIDKFPISRPNLTFSTLTVSNMSPEDSSIYLCSVEVTSRAYGYTFGSGTRLTVV.

This clonotype came up many times. The chain uses TRBV18 and TRBJ1-1; TRBD1 matches 8 bases. V lost 3 bases and J lost 3; bases outside the gene matches: 6. The CDR3 runs 15 residues. Germline CDR1 reads KGHSH; CDR2 reads LQKENI. CDR3 sequence: CASSPRTGLDTEAFF. Here the CDR3 DNA reads TGTGCCAGCTCACCCCGGACAGGGTTGGACACTGAAGCTTTCTTT.

The gene calls are TRBV27 and TRBJ1-2, with D unclear. Per the germline V gene, CDR1 is MNHEY and CDR2 is SMNVEV (reference sequence). The CDR3 sequence is 12 residues long. V gave up 3 bases and J gave up 10 bases, with 12 bases separating them. CDR3 nucleotides: TGTGCCAGCAGTTTGCTCGGCAATGCCTACACCTTC. Its protein product is CASSLLGNAYTF.

This clonotype appeared many times. The chain has TRBV28 and TRBJ1-1, with D tentatively TRBD1 (6 bases). Looked up from germline, CDR1 is MDHEN and CDR2 is SYDVKM. Trimming took off 8 bases at V and 4 bases at J, with 23 bases between the two ends. CDR3 length equals 16 residues. Here the CDR3 reads CASGALQTGWITEAFF. CDR3 in DNA: TGTGCCAGCGGGGCCCTACAGACAGGTTGGATCACTGAAGCTTTCTTT.

V usage is TRBV27 and J usage is TRBJ2-2; D gene ambiguous. CDR1 is MNHEY and CDR2 is SMNVEV in the germline V gene (reference sequence). V gave up 6 bases and J gave up 4 bases, with 9 bases separating them. The CDR3 spans 13 residues. The CDR3 sequence: CASSKLTTGELFF. The DNA of the CDR3 is TGTGCCAGCAGCAAGCTAACCACCGGGGAGCTGTTTTTT.

This clonotype was counted between two and nine times. The chain couples TRBV27 to TRBJ2-7, with TRBD1 identical over 11 bases. The junction had 7 bases not matched to a gene; V was cut back by 6 bases and J by 6 bases. This CDR3 spans 14 amino acids. The germline gives CDR1 MNHEY, CDR2 SMNVEV (reference sequence). CDR3 region: CASSTGQGAIEQYF. The DNA of the CDR3 is TGTGCCAGCAGCACCGGACAGGGGGCCATCGAGCAGTACTTC.

This clonotype was counted between two and nine times. This chain joins TRBV11-3 and TRBJ2-1; TRBD1 is a possible D gene (5 bases). The CDR3 is 16 residues long. The germline V gene encodes CDR1 SGHNT and CDR2 YENEEA. The V and J ends lost 5 bases and 5 bases respectively, with 19 bases between them. CDR3 protein: CASSQGPRRPDNEQFF. CDR3 DNA sequence: TGTGCCAGCAGCCAGGGTCCCAGGCGACCGGACAATGAGCAGTTCTTC.

This clonotype was picked up many times. This rearrangement joins TRBV20-1 to TRBJ1-5; perhaps TRBD1 as D (5 bases). This CDR3 spans 15 amino acids. Trimming stripped 3 bases from V and 2 bases from J, with 14 bases between. Germline V gene sequence: CDR1 DFQATT, CDR2 SNEGSKA (reference sequence). The CDR3 DNA is TGCAGTGCTAGTCCTCAGGGAGTTGGCAATCAGCCCCAGCATTTT. It translates to CSASPQGVGNQPQHF.